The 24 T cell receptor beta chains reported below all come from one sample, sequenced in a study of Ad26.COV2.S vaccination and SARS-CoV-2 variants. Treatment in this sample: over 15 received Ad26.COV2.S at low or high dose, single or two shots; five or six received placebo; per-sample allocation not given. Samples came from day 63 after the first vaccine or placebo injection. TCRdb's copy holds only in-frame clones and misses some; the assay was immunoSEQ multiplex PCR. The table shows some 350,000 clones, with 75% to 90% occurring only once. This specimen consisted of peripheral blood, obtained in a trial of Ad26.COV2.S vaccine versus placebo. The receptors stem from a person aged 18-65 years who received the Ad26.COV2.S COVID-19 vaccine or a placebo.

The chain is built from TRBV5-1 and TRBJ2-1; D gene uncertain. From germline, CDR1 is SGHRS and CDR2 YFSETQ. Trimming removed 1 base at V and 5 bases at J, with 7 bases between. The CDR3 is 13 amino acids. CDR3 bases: TGCGCCAGCAGCTTGACACCCAACAATGAGCAGTTCTTC. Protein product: CASSLTPNNEQFF.

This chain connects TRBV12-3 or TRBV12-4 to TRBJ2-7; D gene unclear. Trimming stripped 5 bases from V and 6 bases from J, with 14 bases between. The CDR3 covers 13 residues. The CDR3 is CASSTRLSGEQYV. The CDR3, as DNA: TGTGCCAGCAGTACAAGGCTGTCGGGCGAGCAGTACGTC.

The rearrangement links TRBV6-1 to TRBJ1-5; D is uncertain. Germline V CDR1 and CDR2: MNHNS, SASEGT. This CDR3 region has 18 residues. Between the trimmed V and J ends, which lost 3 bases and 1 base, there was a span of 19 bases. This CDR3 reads CASSEVIPPLGSNQPQHF. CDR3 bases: TGTGCCAGCAGTGAGGTCATACCACCACTAGGGAGCAATCAGCCCCAGCATTTT.

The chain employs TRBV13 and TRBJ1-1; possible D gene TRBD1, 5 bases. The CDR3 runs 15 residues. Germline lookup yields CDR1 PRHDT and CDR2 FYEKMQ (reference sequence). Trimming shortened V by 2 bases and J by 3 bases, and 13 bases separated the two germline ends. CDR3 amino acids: CASSLFRGRYTEAFF. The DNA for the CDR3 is TGTGCCAGCAGCTTATTTAGGGGTCGATACACTGAAGCTTTCTTT.

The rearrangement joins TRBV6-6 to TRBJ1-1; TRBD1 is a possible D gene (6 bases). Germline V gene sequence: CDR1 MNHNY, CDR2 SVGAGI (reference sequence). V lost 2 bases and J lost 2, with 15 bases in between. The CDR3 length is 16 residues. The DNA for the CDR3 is TGTGCCAGCAGTTACCCCAGTACAGGGCCTAACACTGAAGCTTTCTTT. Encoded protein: CASSYPSTGPNTEAFF.

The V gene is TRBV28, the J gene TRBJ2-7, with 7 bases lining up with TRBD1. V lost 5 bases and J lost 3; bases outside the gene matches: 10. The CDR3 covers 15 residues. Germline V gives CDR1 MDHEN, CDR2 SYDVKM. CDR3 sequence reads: CASSPGTAGLYEQYV. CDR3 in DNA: TGTGCCAGCAGTCCCGGGACAGCCGGTCTCTACGAGCAGTACGTC.

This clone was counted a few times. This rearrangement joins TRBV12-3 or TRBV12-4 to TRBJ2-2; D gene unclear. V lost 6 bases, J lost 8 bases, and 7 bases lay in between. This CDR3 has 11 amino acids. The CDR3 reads CASSEAGELFF. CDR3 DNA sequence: TGTGCCAGCAGCGAAGCAGGGGAGCTGTTTTTT.

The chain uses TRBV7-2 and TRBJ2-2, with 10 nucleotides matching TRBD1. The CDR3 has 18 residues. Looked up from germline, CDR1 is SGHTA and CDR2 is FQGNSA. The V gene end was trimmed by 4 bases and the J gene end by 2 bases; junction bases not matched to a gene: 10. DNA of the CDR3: TGTGCCAGCAGCTGGCAAACCGGGACAGGGGTTAACACCGGGGAGCTGTTTTTT. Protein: CASSWQTGTGVNTGELFF.

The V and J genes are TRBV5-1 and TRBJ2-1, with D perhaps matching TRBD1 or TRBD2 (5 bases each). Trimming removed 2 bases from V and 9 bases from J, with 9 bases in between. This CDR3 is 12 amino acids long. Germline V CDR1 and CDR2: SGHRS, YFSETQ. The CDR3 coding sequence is TGCGCCAGCAGCTTTAATGGGGGTGAGCAGTTCTTC. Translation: CASSFNGGEQFF.

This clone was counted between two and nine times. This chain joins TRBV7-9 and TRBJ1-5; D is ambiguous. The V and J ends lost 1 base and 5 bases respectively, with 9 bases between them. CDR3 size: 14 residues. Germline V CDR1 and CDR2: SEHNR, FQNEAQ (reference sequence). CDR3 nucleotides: TGTGCCAGCAGCTTAGTAGGTAACGATCAGCCCCAGCATTTT. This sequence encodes CASSLVGNDQPQHF. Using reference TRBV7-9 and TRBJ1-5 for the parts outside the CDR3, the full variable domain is DTGVSQNPRHKITKRGQNVTFRCDPISEHNRLYWYRQTLGQGPEFLTYFQNEAQLEKSRLLSDRFSAERPKGSFSTLEIQRTEQGDSAMYLCASSLVGNDQPQHFGDGTRLSIL.

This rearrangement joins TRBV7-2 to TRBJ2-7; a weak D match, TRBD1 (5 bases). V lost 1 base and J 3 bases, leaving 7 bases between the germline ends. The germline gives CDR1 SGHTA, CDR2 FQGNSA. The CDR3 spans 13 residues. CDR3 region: CASSLGQYYEQYV. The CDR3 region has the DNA TGTGCCAGCAGCTTAGGACAGTACTACGAGCAGTACGTC.

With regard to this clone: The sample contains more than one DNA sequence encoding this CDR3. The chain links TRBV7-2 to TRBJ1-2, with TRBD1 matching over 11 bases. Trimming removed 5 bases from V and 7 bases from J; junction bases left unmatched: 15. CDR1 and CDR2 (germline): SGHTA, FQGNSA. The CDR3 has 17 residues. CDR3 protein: CASSQTSLRTGGFGYTF. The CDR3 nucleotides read TGTGCCAGCAGCCAGACCTCCCTCCGGACAGGGGGCTTTGGCTACACCTTC.

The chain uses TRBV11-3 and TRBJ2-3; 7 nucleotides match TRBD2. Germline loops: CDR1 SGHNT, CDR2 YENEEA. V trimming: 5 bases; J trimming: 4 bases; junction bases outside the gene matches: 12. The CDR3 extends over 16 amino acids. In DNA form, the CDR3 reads TGTGCCAGCAGCCCGGGACTAAGCGGACCGTCAGATACGCAGTATTTT. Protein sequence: CASSPGLSGPSDTQYF.

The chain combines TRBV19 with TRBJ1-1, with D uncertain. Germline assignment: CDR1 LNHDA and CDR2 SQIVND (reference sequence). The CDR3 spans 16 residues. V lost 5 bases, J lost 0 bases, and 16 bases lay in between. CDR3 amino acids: CASSPHDMSMNTEAFF. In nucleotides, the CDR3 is TGTGCCAGTAGTCCGCACGATATGTCCATGAACACTGAAGCTTTCTTT.

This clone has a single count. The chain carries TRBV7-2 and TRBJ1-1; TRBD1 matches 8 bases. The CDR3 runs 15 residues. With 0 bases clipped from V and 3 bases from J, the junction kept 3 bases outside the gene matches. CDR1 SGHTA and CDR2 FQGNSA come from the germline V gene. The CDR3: CASSLAQGVDTEAFF. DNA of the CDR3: TGTGCCAGCAGCTTAGCACAGGGGGTGGACACTGAAGCTTTCTTT.

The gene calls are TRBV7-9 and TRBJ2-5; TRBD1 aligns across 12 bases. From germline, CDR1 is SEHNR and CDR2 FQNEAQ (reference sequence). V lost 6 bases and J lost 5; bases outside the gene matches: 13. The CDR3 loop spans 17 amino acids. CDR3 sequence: CASRSTPGQGAEETQYF. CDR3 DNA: TGTGCCAGCAGGTCGACCCCGGGACAGGGGGCCGAGGAGACCCAGTACTTC.

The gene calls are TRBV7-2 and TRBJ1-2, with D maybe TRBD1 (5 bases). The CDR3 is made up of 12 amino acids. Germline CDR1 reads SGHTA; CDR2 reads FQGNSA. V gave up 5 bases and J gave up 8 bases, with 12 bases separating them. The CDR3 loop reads CASSPTAGGYTF. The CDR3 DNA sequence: TGTGCCAGCAGCCCGACAGCGGGGGGCTACACCTTC.

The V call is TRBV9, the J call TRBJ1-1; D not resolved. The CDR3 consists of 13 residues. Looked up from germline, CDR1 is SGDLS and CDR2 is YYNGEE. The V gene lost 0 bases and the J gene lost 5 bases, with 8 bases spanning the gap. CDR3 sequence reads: CASSVGGKTEAFF. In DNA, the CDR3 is TGTGCCAGCAGCGTAGGAGGGAAAACTGAAGCTTTCTTT.

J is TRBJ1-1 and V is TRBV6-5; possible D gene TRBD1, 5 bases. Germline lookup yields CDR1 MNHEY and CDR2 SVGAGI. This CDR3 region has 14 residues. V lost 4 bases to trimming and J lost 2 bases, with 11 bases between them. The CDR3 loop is CASSFMTVNTEAFF. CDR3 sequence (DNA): TGTGCCAGCAGTTTTATGACAGTAAACACTGAAGCTTTCTTT.

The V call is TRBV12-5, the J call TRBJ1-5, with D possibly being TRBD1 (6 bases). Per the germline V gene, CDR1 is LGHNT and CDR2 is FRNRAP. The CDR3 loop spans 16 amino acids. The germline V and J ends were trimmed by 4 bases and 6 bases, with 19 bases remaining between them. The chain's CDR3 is CASGWTGQSVIQPQHF. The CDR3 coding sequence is TGTGCTAGTGGTTGGACCGGACAGTCGGTTATTCAGCCCCAGCATTTT. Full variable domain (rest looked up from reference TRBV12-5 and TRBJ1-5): DARVTQTPRHKVTEMGQEVTMRCQPILGHNTVFWYRQTMMQGLELLAYFRNRAPLDDSGMPKDRFSAEMPDATLATLKIQPSEPRDSAVYFCASGWTGQSVIQPQHFGDGTRLSIL.

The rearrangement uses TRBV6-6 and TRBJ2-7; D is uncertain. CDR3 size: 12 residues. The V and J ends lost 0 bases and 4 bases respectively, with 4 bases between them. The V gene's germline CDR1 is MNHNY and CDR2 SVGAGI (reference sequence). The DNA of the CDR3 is TGTGCCAGCAGTTACTCGCGGTACGAGCAGTACTTC. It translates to CASSYSRYEQYF.

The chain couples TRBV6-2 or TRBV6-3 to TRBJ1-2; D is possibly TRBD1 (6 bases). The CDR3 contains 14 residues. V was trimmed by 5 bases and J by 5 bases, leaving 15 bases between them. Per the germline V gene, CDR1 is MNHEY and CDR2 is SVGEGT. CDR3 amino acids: CASSDRMSLYGYTF. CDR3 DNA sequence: TGTGCCAGCAGTGACAGGATGAGCCTATATGGCTACACCTTC.

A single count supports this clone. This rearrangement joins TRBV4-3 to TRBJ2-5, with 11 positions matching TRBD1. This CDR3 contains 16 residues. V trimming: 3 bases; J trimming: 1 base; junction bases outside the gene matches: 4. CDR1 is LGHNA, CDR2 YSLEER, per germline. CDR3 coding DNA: TGCGCCAGCAGCCAGAGCGGGACAGGGGGCCAAGAGACCCAGTACTTC. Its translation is CASSQSGTGGQETQYF.

The CDR3, as DNA: TGTGCCAGCAGCTTAGGGGGGGACCGCTACCACACAGATACGCAGTATTTT. It encodes CASSLGGDRYHTDTQYF. The gene calls are TRBV7-9 and TRBJ2-3; possible D gene TRBD2, 6 bases. Germline lookup yields CDR1 SEHNR and CDR2 FQNEAQ (reference sequence). Deletions cut 1 base from V and 2 bases from J, with 16 bases between. This CDR3 comprises 17 residues.